Described below is a single T cell receptor beta chain sequence and its context. Antigen unknown. The source of the sample is a study of shared clonotypes between healthy human individuals. Study background: Per-donor plates numbered three CD4 naive, three CD4 memory, two CD8 naive and one CD8 memory.

Overall study results and limits: Naive subsets usually exceeded memory subsets in estimated richness.

Per sorted-subset replicate PCR, input was 200 to 250 ng DNA, representing 30,000 to 35,000 T cell genomes. Some clones are missing from TCRdb's copy, which holds only in-frame ones; the method was immunoSEQ multiplex PCR. The sample lists over a million clones, more than 75% occurring once. This clonotype was obtained from a man younger than 35 in good health. Some clones in this sample may be carry-over from other donors' samples. Sequencing was carried out using memory CD4+ T cells from PBMCs. Subset of the sample: CD45RA-negative fraction.

CDR3: CASRQQGGTSYEQYF. In DNA form, the CDR3 reads TGTGCCAGCAGACAGCAAGGAGGAACATCCTACGAGCAGTACTTC. V usage is TRBV7-9 and J usage is TRBJ2-7, with D possibly TRBD2 on 5 matching bases. This CDR3 is built from 15 residues. The germline V and J ends were trimmed by 6 bases and 1 base, with 16 bases remaining between them. Looked up from germline, CDR1 is SEHNR and CDR2 is FQNEAQ (reference sequence).